The 19 T cell receptor beta chains presented below share a single source sample, sequenced in a study of shared clonotypes between healthy human individuals. The table came from immunoSEQ multiplex PCR; TCRdb's copy has only in-frame clones and leaves some out. The sample consists of some 2,500,000 clones, 85% to 95% of them appearing once. Sequencing was performed on naive CD4+ T cells from PBMCs. Subset of the sample: CD45RA+ positively selected. These receptors were collected from a young man in good health. Some clones in this sample may be carry-over from other donors' samples.

The chain employs TRBV4-2 and TRBJ2-7, with 11 bases matching TRBD2. V gave up 2 bases and J gave up 2 bases; unmatched junction bases: 17. Germline V gives CDR1 LGHNA, CDR2 YNFKEQ. This CDR3 region has 20 residues. In nucleotides, the CDR3 is TGTGCCAGCAGCCAAACGGGGGGGACTAGCGGACCTTACTATACCTACGAGCAGTACTTC. Amino acid sequence: CASSQTGGTSGPYYTYEQYF.

In this sample, this clone turned up a few times. The V gene is TRBV28, the J gene TRBJ1-1, with TRBD1 matching 7 bases. Trimming removed 8 bases from V and 2 bases from J; junction bases left unmatched: 8. The CDR3 totals 14 residues. Germline lookup yields CDR1 MDHEN and CDR2 SYDVKM. The CDR3 reads CASGLGQPNTEAFF. The CDR3 nucleotides read TGTGCCAGCGGGTTGGGACAGCCTAACACTGAAGCTTTCTTT.

The chain combines TRBV9 with TRBJ2-1; D may match TRBD1 or TRBD2 (5 bases each). Germline CDR1 is SGDLS and CDR2 is YYNGEE. CDR3 length: 14 amino acids. Trimming took off 0 bases at V and 6 bases at J, with 10 bases between the two ends. CDR3 coding DNA: TGTGCCAGCAGCGTAGAAGGGACCGGCAATGAGCAGTTCTTC. Translated, it gives CASSVEGTGNEQFF.

This chain uses TRBV28 with TRBJ2-2; 10 bases line up with TRBD2. CDR1 MDHEN and CDR2 SYDVKM come from the germline V gene. V lost 3 bases, J lost 5 bases, and 15 bases stayed unmatched. The CDR3 contains 19 residues. The CDR3: CASSLDPWASGSRTGELFF. CDR3 coding DNA: TGTGCCAGCAGTTTGGATCCCTGGGCTAGCGGGAGCCGAACCGGGGAGCTGTTTTTT.

On this clone: Other DNA sequences in this specimen translate into the identical CDR3. The V and J genes are TRBV9 and TRBJ2-7; 7 positions agree with TRBD2. This CDR3 has 15 amino acids. The germline V gene encodes CDR1 SGDLS and CDR2 YYNGEE. J lost 4 bases, V lost 0 bases, and 7 bases had no gene match. The CDR3 spells CASSVAAGVGYEQYF. The CDR3 bases are TGTGCCAGCAGCGTAGCCGCGGGAGTGGGTTACGAGCAGTACTTC.

This clone was counted once. The chain is built from TRBV11-2 and TRBJ2-1, with D tentatively TRBD2 (6 bases). The CDR3 totals 17 residues. With 2 bases removed from V and 0 bases from J, the gap between germline ends came to 14 bases. Germline assignment: CDR1 SGHAT and CDR2 FQNNGV. CDR3 DNA sequence: TGTGCCAGCAGCTTATTTACGGGGAGGAGCTCCTACAATGAGCAGTTCTTC. It is translated as CASSLFTGRSSYNEQFF.

The rearrangement joins TRBV7-9 to TRBJ1-1, with 8 bases matching TRBD1. Germline V lookup: CDR1 SEHNR, CDR2 FQNEAQ (reference sequence). The CDR3 length is 13 residues. J gave up 11 bases and V 4 bases, and 9 bases lay outside the gene matches. The CDR3 spells CASSSRDRRRAFF. The CDR3 nucleotides read TGTGCCAGCAGCTCCCGGGACAGGCGGCGGGCTTTCTTT. Variable domain in full (rest from reference TRBV7-9 and TRBJ1-1): DTGVSQNPRHKITKRGQNVTFRCDPISEHNRLYWYRQTLGQGPEFLTYFQNEAQLEKSRLLSDRFSAERPKGSFSTLEIQRTEQGDSAMYLCASSSRDRRRAFFGQGTRLTVV.

The chain links TRBV29-1 to TRBJ2-3, with a possible D match to TRBD1 (5 bases). With 6 bases removed from V and 5 bases from J, the gap between germline ends came to 15 bases. The CDR3 runs 13 residues. CDR1 and CDR2 (germline): SQVTM, ANQGSEA. Written as DNA, the CDR3 is TGCAGCGTCGGGCTTCGAAGGGGAGATACGCAGTATTTT. As protein: CSVGLRRGDTQYF.

CDR3 loop: CASSLGLVSTDTQYF. The CDR3 DNA sequence: TGTGCCAGCAGCTTAGGACTAGTTAGCACAGATACGCAGTATTTT. The J gene is TRBJ2-3, the V gene TRBV7-9; tentative D call: TRBD2 (6 bases). The CDR3 has 15 residues. The germline V gene has CDR1 SEHNR and CDR2 FQNEAQ (reference sequence). Trimming stripped 1 base from V and 0 bases from J, with 8 bases between.

The chain carries TRBV9 and TRBJ1-2; D ambiguous. The CDR3 length is 14 residues. CDR1 is SGDLS and CDR2 is YYNGEE in the germline V gene. Trimming pared 4 bases from V and 8 bases from J, leaving 18 bases between. Written as DNA, the CDR3 is TGTGCCAGCAGCTTGCCCTTCGGAGTGGCCGGCTACACCTTC. This encodes CASSLPFGVAGYTF. The complete variable domain, with remaining parts taken from reference TRBV9 and TRBJ1-2, reads DSGVTQTPKHLITATGQRVTLRCSPRSGDLSVYWYQQSLDQGLQFLIQYYNGEERAKGNILERFSAQQFPDLHSELNLSSLELGDSALYFCASSLPFGVAGYTFGSGTRLTVV.

The chain combines TRBV18 with TRBJ2-7, with unresolved D. Per the germline V gene, CDR1 is KGHSH and CDR2 is LQKENI. The V end lost 0 bases, the J end lost 6 bases, and 9 bases lay between the germline ends. The CDR3 covers 13 residues. CDR3 DNA sequence: TGTGCCAGCTCACCACCGAGCCAGGTCGAGCAGTACTTC. This translates into CASSPPSQVEQYF.

The genes are TRBV7-8 and TRBJ1-2; D gene unclear. The CDR3 contains 12 residues. The ends were cut back, 5 bases at V and 7 bases at J, with 11 bases in the middle. The germline CDR1 and CDR2 sequences are SGHVS and FQNEAQ. DNA of the CDR3: TGTGCCAGCAGCCCCTCCCTCGTTGGCTACACCTTC. It specifies CASSPSLVGYTF.

The rearrangement uses TRBV5-1 and TRBJ2-6; no clear D gene. Trimming removed 7 bases at V and 0 bases at J, with 8 bases between. The CDR3 has 14 amino acids. In germline, CDR1 is SGHRS, CDR2 YFSETQ. CDR3 sequence: CASQGPSGANVLTF. DNA of the CDR3: TGCGCCAGCCAAGGTCCCTCTGGGGCCAACGTCCTGACTTTC.

V and J are TRBV25-1 and TRBJ1-2; D may be TRBD1 (6 bases). CDR3 length: 15 amino acids. Trimming cost V 1 base and J 5 bases, with 14 bases left between them. Germline V lookup: CDR1 MGHDK, CDR2 SYGVNS. DNA of the CDR3: TGTGCCAGCAGTGAATTTGAAGGGGGAATGTATGGCTACACCTTC. This gives the protein CASSEFEGGMYGYTF.

The gene calls are TRBV4-2 and TRBJ2-1; TRBD2 aligns across 7 bases. The CDR3 runs to 14 residues. Per the germline V gene, CDR1 is LGHNA and CDR2 is YNFKEQ. J lost 9 bases, V lost 4 bases, and 9 bases had no gene match. This chain's CDR3 is CASSRPTSPIEQFF. In DNA, the CDR3 is TGTGCCAGCAGCCGCCCGACTAGCCCGATTGAGCAGTTCTTC.

J is TRBJ2-5 and V is TRBV15, with D unclear. Germline CDR1 reads LNHNV; CDR2 reads YYDKDF (reference sequence). The CDR3 is 13 residues long. V lost 0 bases to trimming and J lost 3 bases, with 5 bases between them. This chain's CDR3 is CATSRDPKETQYF. CDR3 nucleotides: TGTGCCACCAGCAGAGATCCTAAAGAGACCCAGTACTTC.

This chain links TRBV5-4 with TRBJ2-3; 9 bases are shared with TRBD1. CDR3 size: 16 residues. After removal of 1 base from V and 2 bases from J, the junction contained 5 bases not matched to a gene. Germline V lookup: CDR1 SGHNT, CDR2 YYREEE (reference sequence). CDR3 DNA: TGTGCCAGCAGCTTGTATTGGACAGGGGCCACAGATACGCAGTATTTT. Its protein product is CASSLYWTGATDTQYF.

This clone has just a few counts. The chain employs TRBV29-1 and TRBJ1-1, with D perhaps TRBD1 (6 bases). V lost 5 bases, J lost 5 bases, and 15 bases lay in between. The CDR3 is 13 residues long. The V gene's germline CDR1 is SQVTM and CDR2 ANQGSEA. CDR3 in amino acids: CSVSVSQGTEAFF. CDR3 sequence (DNA): TGCAGCGTTTCAGTCTCTCAGGGGACTGAAGCTTTCTTT.

The chain has TRBV27 and TRBJ1-2; 7 bases are a match to TRBD1. V dropped 2 bases and J dropped 4; count of bases not matched to a gene: 10. The CDR3 extends over 16 amino acids. Germline CDR1 is MNHEY and CDR2 is SMNVEV (reference sequence). The CDR3 reads CASSLLGEGGSYGYTF. CDR3 nucleotide sequence: TGTGCCAGCAGTTTACTGGGGGAAGGGGGCTCCTATGGCTACACCTTC.